These T cell receptor beta chains were read from a single sample in a study of blood T cells in healthy people across ages. TCRdb re-called the 5' RACE reads through MiXCR, storing one row per CDR3 protein. The sample lists over 1,500,000 distinct CDR3 sequences, roughly 43% seen once, with approximately 22% in the top ten. Sequenced material: blood. These receptors were obtained from a human donor in good health. The CDR3 runs from the conserved cysteine through the conserved F or W. The D gene is left open where the match is weak.

d_call v_call cdr3_aa
- TRBV29-1 CSLRDTGGDTQYF
- TRBV28 CASSLSEYEKLFF
- TRBV4-3 CASSQDILDREQYF
- TRBV6-1 CASSKWLAASGANVLTF
- TRBV7-8 CASSSSFTDTQYF
- TRBV10-3 CASHRGDDGYTF
- TRBV7-2 CASSLRVSGNQPQHF
- TRBV7-2 CASSFRFGEQFF
- TRBV12-3/TRBV12-4 CASRYRWETQYF
TRBD2 TRBV5-6 CASSPGTSGCDEQFF
- TRBV6-4 CASSSHHLVSGYNEQFF
- TRBV5-1 CASSFLQGGGNTEAFF
TRBD1 TRBV6-5 CASTRTGGADGYTF
- TRBV18 CAGSPDNQETQYF
- TRBV29-1 CSVHGTNYGYTF
TRBD1 TRBV12-3/TRBV12-4 CASSPEDRGRQPQHF
- TRBV4-3 CASSLAGTFYGYTF
- TRBV6-6 CASSPTIPNRLIGEQFF
TRBD1 TRBV7-2 CASSMRTGSHQPQHF
TRBD2 TRBV20-1 CSAARGLAGTYEQYF
- TRBV20-1 CSARDPAGKGDEQFF
- TRBV20-1 CSAVPTGFHNSPLHF
TRBD1 TRBV4-1 CASSQVGRGLYQETQYF
- TRBV20-1 CSARDDSYQPQHF
- TRBV7-4 CASSLGVFGYLHEAFF
- TRBV20-1 CSAGEGTTEAFF
TRBD2 TRBV7-2 CASSLSGGASEQFF
TRBD1 TRBV12-3/TRBV12-4 CASSFGTGEYTEAFF
TRBD2 TRBV6-2/TRBV6-3 CASSSLPAGVARELFF
TRBD1 TRBV29-1 CSVGDRGRKTYERYF
- TRBV6-6 CASSTQRGGNEKLFF
- TRBV6-1 CASCSRAEEKLFF
TRBD1 TRBV13 CASSAKFRGSYEQYF
- TRBV4-1 CASSSPLHEQFF
TRBD1 TRBV28 CASSNQGTANTEAFF
- TRBV7-8 CASSIGAKGYTF
- TRBV6-2/TRBV6-3 CASPDSYTGELFF
- TRBV4-2 CASSPGPTNTEAFF
- TRBV12-3/TRBV12-4 CASSEESSYNEQFF
- TRBV7-9 CASSLLPTAAEQYF
- TRBV5-6 CASSPGQRASTEAFF
TRBD1 TRBV5-1 CASSLEGGLDEQFF
- TRBV7-6 CASSSRTTALLDTQYF
TRBD1 TRBV7-9 CASSSRRTGVSSGANVLTF
- TRBV2 CASSDTPNRKAFF
- TRBV5-1 CASSLAKVPSQIAQSETQYF
- TRBV28 CASSTLETASPLHF
- TRBV2 CASSSGVGVEQYF
TRBD2 TRBV15 CAASGGEDRAADTQYF
- TRBV5-6 CASSLGASYSNQPQHF
TRBD2 TRBV18 CASSPQALAGASRQYF
- TRBV7-9 CASSVLQGSGELFF
- TRBV5-6 CASSLRMIYTF
- TRBV20-1 CSAPPGKVNYGYTF
TRBD1 TRBV4-2 CASSPGQGAILIYEQYF
- TRBV6-6 CASSLGGEYYGYTF
TRBD1 TRBV5-1 CASSPRQGGSYGYTF
TRBD2 TRBV6-2/TRBV6-3 CASSYSASGPPNIQYF
- TRBV27 CASSLSVWQMTEAFF
- TRBV12-3/TRBV12-4 CASSLPAGNGYTF